These T cell receptor beta chains were read from a single sample in a study of cytomegalovirus exposure and HLA in healthy donors. Clones were read by immunoSEQ multiplex PCR, and TCRdb kept only the in-frame ones, dropping some. Reported are some 84,000 clones; the ten largest clones contain about 0.5%. Sequencing was performed on PBMCs. The origin of the receptors is a man aged 45-65 years in good health and CMV-seronegative. Both conserved end residues are part of each CDR3. D genes are given only for firm matches.

V gene: TRBV10-1; J gene: TRBJ2-5; D gene: TRBD2; CDR3 protein: CASSEPSSGQETQYF; CDR3 DNA: TGCGCCAGCAGTGAGCCCTCTAGCGGCCAAGAGACCCAGTACTTC
V gene: TRBV4-1; J gene: TRBJ2-7; D gene: .; CDR3 protein: CASSQVPEVGYEQYF; CDR3 DNA: TGCGCCAGCAGCCAAGTACCCGAGGTGGGCTACGAGCAGTACTTC
V gene: TRBV6-1; J gene: TRBJ2-1; D gene: .; CDR3 protein: CASRDFSYNEQFF; CDR3 DNA: TGTGCCAGCAGGGACTTCTCCTACAATGAGCAGTTCTTC
V gene: TRBV5-1; J gene: TRBJ1-3; D gene: TRBD1; CDR3 protein: CASSQEGQGGNTIYF; CDR3 DNA: TGCGCCAGCAGCCAAGAGGGACAGGGAGGAAACACCATATATTTT
V gene: TRBV5-1; J gene: TRBJ1-3; D gene: TRBD1; CDR3 protein: CASSLGGQYSGNTIYF; CDR3 DNA: TGCGCCAGCAGCTTGGGGGGACAGTACTCTGGAAACACCATATATTTT
V gene: TRBV4-1; J gene: TRBJ1-2; D gene: TRBD1; CDR3 protein: CASSHDRAVGGYTF; CDR3 DNA: TGCGCCAGCAGCCACGACAGGGCCGTGGGGGGCTACACCTTC
V gene: TRBV6-5; J gene: TRBJ1-2; D gene: .; CDR3 protein: CASSYLEDYGYTF; CDR3 DNA: TGTGCCAGCAGTTACCTGGAGGACTATGGCTACACCTTC
V gene: TRBV11-2; J gene: TRBJ1-1; D gene: .; CDR3 protein: CASSPNTGWSTEAFF; CDR3 DNA: TGTGCCAGCAGCCCTAACACGGGATGGAGCACTGAAGCTTTCTTT
V gene: TRBV7-2; J gene: TRBJ1-2; D gene: TRBD1; CDR3 protein: CASSSGPGQGKGYTF; CDR3 DNA: TGTGCCAGCAGCTCCGGCCCCGGACAGGGAAAGGGCTACACCTTC
V gene: TRBV18; J gene: TRBJ1-4; D gene: .; CDR3 protein: CASSPKGGDEKLFF; CDR3 DNA: TGTGCCAGCTCACCAAAGGGAGGTGATGAAAAACTGTTTTTT
V gene: TRBV19; J gene: TRBJ2-7; D gene: .; CDR3 protein: CASSDPRTGSSYEQYF; CDR3 DNA: TGTGCCAGTAGTGACCCAAGGACTGGAAGCTCCTACGAGCAGTACTTC
V gene: TRBV2; J gene: TRBJ1-1; D gene: .; CDR3 protein: CASSEQGTTEAFF; CDR3 DNA: TGTGCCAGCAGTGAGCAGGGGACCACTGAAGCTTTCTTT
V gene: TRBV10-2; J gene: TRBJ2-2; D gene: .; CDR3 protein: CASSYPGQLTGELFF; CDR3 DNA: TGCGCCAGCAGCTACCCGGGACAACTCACCGGGGAGCTGTTTTTT
V gene: TRBV6-5; J gene: TRBJ2-2; D gene: .; CDR3 protein: CASSYSWPIVTRELFF; CDR3 DNA: TGTGCCAGCAGTTACTCGTGGCCCATCGTCACCCGGGAGCTGTTTTTT
V gene: TRBV27; J gene: TRBJ1-1; D gene: .; CDR3 protein: CASGQRADRNTEAFF; CDR3 DNA: TGTGCCAGCGGACAGAGAGCGGACAGGAACACTGAAGCTTTCTTT
V gene: TRBV11-3; J gene: TRBJ2-7; D gene: .; CDR3 protein: CASSLGRASEQYF; CDR3 DNA: TGTGCCAGCAGCTTGGGCAGGGCCAGCGAGCAGTACTTC
V gene: TRBV27; J gene: TRBJ2-1; D gene: .; CDR3 protein: CASRGLVHEQFF; CDR3 DNA: TGTGCCAGCAGAGGACTTGTACATGAGCAGTTCTTC
V gene: TRBV27; J gene: TRBJ1-2; D gene: .; CDR3 protein: CASSFMGGLGYGYTF; CDR3 DNA: TGTGCCAGCAGCTTCATGGGTGGACTTGGCTATGGCTACACCTTC
V gene: TRBV9; J gene: TRBJ1-2; D gene: .; CDR3 protein: CASSGGPLANYGYTF; CDR3 DNA: TGTGCCAGCAGCGGAGGCCCTCTAGCTAACTATGGCTACACCTTC
V gene: TRBV19; J gene: TRBJ1-2; D gene: .; CDR3 protein: CATQRGLNTGGYTF; CDR3 DNA: TGTGCCACCCAACGAGGGTTAAATACTGGTGGCTACACCTTC
V gene: TRBV6-5; J gene: TRBJ1-1; D gene: .; CDR3 protein: CASSYQGWAFF; CDR3 DNA: TGTGCCAGCAGTTATCAGGGCTGGGCTTTCTTT
V gene: TRBV9; J gene: TRBJ1-1; D gene: TRBD1; CDR3 protein: CASSPRTGGNEAFF; CDR3 DNA: TGTGCCAGCAGCCCCCGGACAGGGGGAAATGAAGCTTTCTTT
V gene: TRBV7-3; J gene: TRBJ2-2; D gene: .; CDR3 protein: CASSLTLFGGAAGELFF; CDR3 DNA: TGTGCCAGCAGCTTAACGTTATTTGGGGGGGCCGCCGGGGAGCTGTTTTTT
V gene: TRBV7-9; J gene: TRBJ1-4; D gene: .; CDR3 protein: CASSSLGHTNEKLFF; CDR3 DNA: TGTGCCAGCAGCTCTCTCGGACACACTAATGAAAAACTGTTTTTT
V gene: TRBV28; J gene: TRBJ2-7; D gene: .; CDR3 protein: CASSLLSAIGGSYEQYF; CDR3 DNA: TGTGCCAGCAGTTTATTGTCGGCAATCGGAGGGTCCTACGAGCAGTACTTC
V gene: TRBV13; J gene: TRBJ2-7; D gene: .; CDR3 protein: CASSFSDEQYF; CDR3 DNA: TGTGCCAGCAGCTTTTCAGACGAGCAGTACTTC
V gene: TRBV18; J gene: TRBJ1-2; D gene: .; CDR3 protein: CASSPQYDSIVGNYGYTF; CDR3 DNA: TGTGCCAGCTCACCACAGTATGACAGTATTGTGGGTAACTATGGCTACACCTTC
V gene: TRBV19; J gene: TRBJ2-2; D gene: TRBD2; CDR3 protein: CASSIGASGVAGELFF; CDR3 DNA: TGTGCCAGTAGTATCGGGGCTAGCGGGGTCGCCGGGGAGCTGTTTTTT
V gene: TRBV28; J gene: TRBJ2-7; D gene: TRBD1; CDR3 protein: CASSLPGGADYEQYF; CDR3 DNA: TGTGCCAGCAGTCTTCCAGGGGGCGCAGACTACGAGCAGTACTTC
V gene: TRBV4-2; J gene: TRBJ1-5; D gene: .; CDR3 protein: CASSQEQGNQPQHF; CDR3 DNA: TGTGCCAGCAGCCAAGAGCAGGGAAATCAGCCCCAGCATTTT
V gene: TRBV9; J gene: TRBJ2-2; D gene: .; CDR3 protein: CASSVGGNTGELFF; CDR3 DNA: TGTGCCAGCAGCGTCGGGGGAAACACCGGGGAGCTGTTTTTT
V gene: TRBV9; J gene: TRBJ2-3; D gene: TRBD2; CDR3 protein: CASSVGTSGGSGNVGTGPYTQYF; CDR3 DNA: TGTGCCAGCAGCGTAGGCACTAGCGGGGGGTCAGGGAACGTGGGAACGGGCCCGTATACGCAGTATTTT
V gene: TRBV6-6; J gene: TRBJ2-3; D gene: TRBD1; CDR3 protein: CASSYPGRGSDTQYF; CDR3 DNA: TGTGCCAGCAGTTACCCTGGCAGGGGGTCAGATACGCAGTATTTT
V gene: TRBV6-1; J gene: TRBJ1-2; D gene: TRBD1; CDR3 protein: CASAHGTGCGYTF; CDR3 DNA: TGTGCCAGCGCCCACGGGACAGGGTGTGGCTACACCTTC
V gene: TRBV4-1; J gene: TRBJ1-5; D gene: .; CDR3 protein: CASSQVQGSNQPQHF; CDR3 DNA: TGCGCCAGCAGCCAAGTACAGGGAAGCAATCAGCCCCAGCATTTT
V gene: TRBV7-9; J gene: TRBJ2-1; D gene: TRBD1; CDR3 protein: CASRSTGGADNEQFF; CDR3 DNA: TGTGCCAGCAGATCGACAGGGGGCGCAGACAATGAGCAGTTCTTC
V gene: TRBV9; J gene: TRBJ2-7; D gene: TRBD2; CDR3 protein: CASSVGVGGSYEQYF; CDR3 DNA: TGTGCCAGCAGCGTAGGTGTCGGGGGGTCCTACGAGCAGTACTTC
V gene: TRBV5-1; J gene: TRBJ1-1; D gene: TRBD1; CDR3 protein: CASSSSGQSTDHTEAFF; CDR3 DNA: TGCGCCAGCAGCTCCTCGGGACAGTCGACCGATCACACTGAAGCTTTCTTT
V gene: TRBV30; J gene: TRBJ1-2; D gene: .; CDR3 protein: CAGRAARGPGYGYTF; CDR3 DNA: TGTGCCGGGAGGGCCGCAAGGGGCCCGGGCTATGGCTACACCTTC
V gene: TRBV30; J gene: TRBJ1-6; D gene: .; CDR3 protein: CAWSVFQGGSPLHF; CDR3 DNA: TGTGCCTGGAGTGTATTCCAAGGGGGTTCACCCCTCCACTTT
V gene: TRBV5-5; J gene: TRBJ2-7; D gene: .; CDR3 protein: CASSPWEPYEQYF; CDR3 DNA: TGTGCCAGCAGCCCTTGGGAGCCCTACGAGCAGTACTTC
V gene: TRBV5-1; J gene: TRBJ2-3; D gene: TRBD2; CDR3 protein: CASSLSSGGAPDTQYF; CDR3 DNA: TGCGCCAGCAGCTTGAGTAGCGGGGGGGCCCCAGATACGCAGTATTTT
V gene: TRBV9; J gene: TRBJ2-5; D gene: TRBD1; CDR3 protein: CASSIQGGRDGTQYF; CDR3 DNA: TGTGCCAGCAGCATACAAGGGGGCAGGGATGGGACCCAGTACTTC
V gene: TRBV19; J gene: TRBJ2-7; D gene: .; CDR3 protein: CASSQYTEGGEQYF; CDR3 DNA: TGTGCCAGTAGTCAATACACGGAAGGAGGCGAGCAGTACTTC
V gene: TRBV6-5; J gene: TRBJ2-7; D gene: TRBD1; CDR3 protein: CASRRTGDYEQYF; CDR3 DNA: TGTGCCAGCAGAAGGACAGGGGACTACGAGCAGTACTTC
V gene: TRBV18; J gene: TRBJ1-2; D gene: TRBD1; CDR3 protein: CASSSGQDAYGYTF; CDR3 DNA: TGTGCCAGCTCATCCGGACAGGATGCTTATGGCTACACCTTC
V gene: TRBV7-2; J gene: TRBJ2-2; D gene: TRBD2; CDR3 protein: CASSTGLASGELFF; CDR3 DNA: TGTGCCAGCAGCACCGGACTAGCCTCCGGGGAGCTGTTTTTT
V gene: TRBV6-5; J gene: TRBJ2-7; D gene: TRBD1; CDR3 protein: CAGSYATGGSYEQYF; CDR3 DNA: TGTGCCGGCAGTTACGCGACAGGGGGCTCCTACGAGCAGTACTTC